The present entry profiles one T cell receptor (beta chain) with its context. The antigen remains unidentified. The data originate from a study of Ad26.COV2.S vaccination and SARS-CoV-2 variants. The study, taken as a whole, reports: Higher spike-specific TCR breadth was found in vaccine recipients than in placebo recipients. The breadth of spike-specific CD8+ and CD4+ T cell responses after vaccination was reportedly substantial.

Data came from immunoSEQ multiplex PCR; TCRdb stores just in-frame clones and leaves some out. The sample holds approximately 340,000 clones, 92% seen once. Germline V gives CDR1 DFQATT, CDR2 SNEGSKA (reference sequence). CDR3 length: 11 amino acids. Sequenced material: peripheral blood, taken after recovery from COVID-19. V usage is TRBV20-1 and J usage is TRBJ1-2; no definite D call. This TCR came from a human donor who had recovered from COVID-19. The CDR3 nucleotides read TGCAGGGGGAAATTTGATCATGGCTACACCTTC. Its protein is CRGKFDHGYTF.